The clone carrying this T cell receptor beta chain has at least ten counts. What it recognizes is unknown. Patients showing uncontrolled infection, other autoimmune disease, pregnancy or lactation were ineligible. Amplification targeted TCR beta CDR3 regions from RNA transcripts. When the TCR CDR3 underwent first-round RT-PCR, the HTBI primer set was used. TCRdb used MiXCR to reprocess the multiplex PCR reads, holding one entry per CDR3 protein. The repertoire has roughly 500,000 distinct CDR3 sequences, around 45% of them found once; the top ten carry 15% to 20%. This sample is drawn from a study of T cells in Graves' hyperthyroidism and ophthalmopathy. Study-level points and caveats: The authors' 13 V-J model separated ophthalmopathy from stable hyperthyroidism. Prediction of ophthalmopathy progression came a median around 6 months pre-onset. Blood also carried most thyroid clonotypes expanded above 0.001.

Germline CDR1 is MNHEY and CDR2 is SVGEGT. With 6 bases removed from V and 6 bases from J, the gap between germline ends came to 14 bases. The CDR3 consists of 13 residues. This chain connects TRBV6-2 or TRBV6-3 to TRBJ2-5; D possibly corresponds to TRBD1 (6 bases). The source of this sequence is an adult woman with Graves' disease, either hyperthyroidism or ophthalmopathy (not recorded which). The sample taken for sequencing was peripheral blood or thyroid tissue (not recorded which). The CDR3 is CASRGAGWKTQYF. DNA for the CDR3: TGTGCCAGCAGGGGGGCCGGTTGGAAGACCCAGTACTTC.